The T cell receptor beta chain described here comes from a study of blood T cell repertoires in COVID-19. Study as a whole: Sample material is recorded as cDNA or gDNA derived from T cells, B-cell-depleted T cells, or PBMCs.

Trimming removed 2 bases at V and 5 bases at J, with 6 bases between. The length of the CDR3 is 12 residues. Per the germline V gene, CDR1 is SGHRS and CDR2 is YFSETQ. Per the original methods: Nucleated cell counts were estimated from reference gene primer amplification. The data were produced by immunoSEQ multiplex PCR, yet TCRdb's version contains in-frame clones alone and is incomplete. V, J and clone size derive from that table, while D and trimming were established from the DNA sequence. The data show more than 200,000 clones, approximately 84% seen once. The source is a woman over 75 with acute or convalescent COVID-19. The sample comprised peripheral blood. The chain is built from TRBV5-1 and TRBJ2-3; D is unclear. The CDR3, as DNA: TGCGCCAGCAGCTTAGCTGGAGATACGCAGTATTTT. This gives the protein CASSLAGDTQYF. The full variable domain, with the rest looked up from reference TRBV5-1 and TRBJ2-3, is KAGVTQTPRYLIKTRGQQVTLSCSPISGHRSVSWYQQTPGQGLQFLFEYFSETQRNKGNFPGRFSGRQFSNSRSEMNVSTLELGDSALYLCASSLAGDTQYFGPGTRLTVL.